The next 30 T cell receptor beta chains were all read from a single sample in a study of Ad26.COV2.S vaccination and SARS-CoV-2 variants. The treatment was: roughly 20 received Ad26.COV2.S at low or high dose, single or two shots; about 5 received placebo; per-sample allocation not given. Samples were taken on day 63 after the first vaccine or placebo injection. Profiled with immunoSEQ multiplex PCR; TCRdb holds only in-frame clones, not every one. This table holds more than 300,000 clones, 86% found once. The sequencing here drew on peripheral blood, taken in a trial of Ad26.COV2.S vaccine versus placebo. The receptors originated from a person between 18 and 65 years old who received the Ad26.COV2.S COVID-19 vaccine or a placebo.

This clone was counted a few times. J is TRBJ1-5 and V is TRBV6-2 or TRBV6-3, with D maybe TRBD1 (5 bases). From germline, CDR1 is MNHEY and CDR2 SVGEGT. The length of the CDR3 is 16 residues. Trimming left V 3 bases short and J 1 base short, with 13 bases between. CDR3 region: CASSYGAGRSNQPQHF. CDR3 in DNA: TGTGCCAGCAGTTATGGGGCGGGGAGGAGCAATCAGCCCCAGCATTTT.

The chain uses TRBV5-6 and TRBJ1-2; D not certain. The CDR3 runs 15 residues. Trimming pared 3 bases from V and 0 bases from J, leaving 12 bases between. From germline, CDR1 is SGHDT and CDR2 YYEEEE. The CDR3 here is CASSSPRETNYGYTF. The DNA of the CDR3 is TGTGCCAGCAGCTCTCCGCGGGAGACTAACTATGGCTACACCTTC.

The CDR3 nucleotides are TGTGCCAGCTCCCCCTACAGGGAGGAGCAGTACTTC. Translating gives CASSPYREEQYF. The chain uses TRBV18 and TRBJ2-7; D may be TRBD1 (6 bases). Trimming pared 6 bases from V and 7 bases from J, leaving 13 bases between. The CDR3 loop spans 12 amino acids. Per germline, CDR1 KGHSH and CDR2 LQKENI.

V usage is TRBV6-1 and J usage is TRBJ1-4; TRBD1 is a possible D gene (6 bases). The V gene lost 1 base and the J gene lost 8 bases, with 14 bases spanning the gap. The CDR3 covers 15 residues. Germline lookup yields CDR1 MNHNS and CDR2 SASEGT. The CDR3 region has the DNA TGTGCCAGCAGTGAAGAGGGACTAGGGGGGGAAAAACTGTTTTTT. Translation: CASSEEGLGGEKLFF.

This rearrangement joins TRBV19 to TRBJ2-3; TRBD2 agrees at 10 bases. V trimming: 3 bases; J trimming: 8 bases; junction bases outside the gene matches: 14. CDR1 LNHDA and CDR2 SQIVND come from the germline V gene (reference sequence). This CDR3 is built from 17 residues. CDR3 residues: CASSMIAPSGGALTQYF. The CDR3 DNA follows: TGTGCCAGTAGTATGATTGCGCCCAGCGGGGGGGCCCTTACGCAGTATTTT. The full variable domain, rest sourced from reference TRBV19 and TRBJ2-3, is DGGITQSPKYLFRKEGQNVTLSCEQNLNHDAMYWYRQDPGQGLRLIYYSQIVNDFQKGDIAEGYSVSREKKESFPLTVTSAQKNPTAFYLCASSMIAPSGGALTQYFGPGTRLTVL.

V gene TRBV5-4 combines with J gene TRBJ2-3; TRBD1 aligns across 9 bases. CDR1 is SGHNT, CDR2 YYREEE, per germline (reference sequence). Unmatched junction bases numbered 4, after V lost 4 bases and J lost 4 bases. The CDR3 is made up of 14 amino acids. As DNA, the CDR3 is TGTGCCAGCAGCGACAGGGGGGGACCAGATACGCAGTATTTT. It yields the protein CASSDRGGPDTQYF.

The gene calls are TRBV10-2 and TRBJ1-6; no clear D gene. This CDR3 is built from 14 residues. Germline CDR1 reads WSHSY; CDR2 reads SAAADI. The germline V and J ends were trimmed by 4 bases and 6 bases, with 10 bases remaining between them. CDR3 nucleotide sequence: TGCGCCAGCAGTGGGGCCTCGGGTAATTCACCCCTCCACTTT. Protein sequence: CASSGASGNSPLHF.

The CDR3 is CASSQDGTHGYTF. The CDR3 region has the DNA TGTGCCAGCAGTCAAGACGGAACTCATGGCTACACCTTC. The V and J genes are TRBV6-6 and TRBJ1-2, with D unresolved. The CDR3 length is 13 residues. From germline, CDR1 is MNHNY and CDR2 SVGAGI (reference sequence). Trimming stripped 5 bases from V and 6 bases from J, with 13 bases between.

This clone was recorded a few times. V gene TRBV30 combines with J gene TRBJ2-1; 9 bases are shared with TRBD1. J gave up 8 bases and V 2 bases, and 7 bases lay outside the gene matches. Germline assignment: CDR1 GTSNPN and CDR2 SVGIG (reference sequence). This CDR3 contains 14 residues. The CDR3 is CAWSWTGEADEQFF. The CDR3 DNA sequence: TGTGCCTGGAGTTGGACAGGGGAGGCCGATGAGCAGTTCTTC.

The V and J genes are TRBV5-1 and TRBJ2-1; no clear D. V lost 4 bases and J lost 5, with 7 bases in between. The V gene's germline CDR1 is SGHRS and CDR2 YFSETQ. There are 12 residues in the CDR3. The CDR3 spells CASSPGDNEQFF. The CDR3 DNA reads as TGCGCCAGCAGCCCGGGTGACAATGAGCAGTTCTTC.

The rearrangement links TRBV10-3 to TRBJ1-2, with 7 bases lining up with TRBD1. The germline V gene has CDR1 ENHRY and CDR2 SYGVKD. Trimming cost V 7 bases and J 2 bases; bases outside gene matches: 4. The CDR3 loop spans 13 amino acids. Here the CDR3 reads CAITIQGNYGYTF. CDR3 in DNA: TGTGCCATCACTATACAGGGGAACTATGGCTACACCTTC.

The V gene is TRBV14, the J gene TRBJ2-1, with TRBD2 matching over 7 bases. Germline V gene sequence: CDR1 SGHDN, CDR2 FVKESK. There are 17 residues in the CDR3. V was clipped by 4 bases and J by 6 bases; unmatched bases: 15. CDR3 bases: TGTGCCAGCAGCCTCCCACCCGGGCGGGGGTGGGGCAATGAGCAGTTCTTC. This codes for CASSLPPGRGWGNEQFF.

The chain links TRBV11-2 to TRBJ1-1; D may be TRBD1 (5 bases). Germline loops: CDR1 SGHAT, CDR2 FQNNGV. The CDR3 has 12 residues. Deletions cut 4 bases from V and 11 bases from J, with 14 bases between. For the CDR3, the DNA is TGTGCCAGCAGCTCGGGGAGGGACCGGGCTTTCTTT. Residues: CASSSGRDRAFF.

This chain links TRBV30 with TRBJ1-4; D unresolved. The germline CDR1 and CDR2 sequences are GTSNPN and SVGIG (reference sequence). V shed 2 bases and J shed 6 bases, with 10 bases lying between them. The CDR3 has 13 residues. This CDR3 reads CAWSMAVYEKLFF. The CDR3 DNA reads TGTGCCTGGAGTATGGCAGTTTATGAAAAACTGTTTTTT.

The genes are TRBV7-2 and TRBJ2-7; D unclear. Trimming shortened V by 2 bases and J by 4 bases, and 9 bases separated the two germline ends. Germline CDR1 and CDR2: SGHTA and FQGNSA. This CDR3 contains 13 residues. CDR3 sequence (DNA): TGTGCCAGCAGCTTAAGTACTGATTACGAGCAGTACTTC. This encodes CASSLSTDYEQYF. Combining the CDR3 with reference TRBV7-2 and TRBJ2-7 gives the whole variable domain GAGVSQSPSNKVTEKGKDVELRCDPISGHTALYWYRQSLGQGLEFLIYFQGNSAPDKSGLPSDRFSAERTGGSVSTLTIQRTQQEDSAVYLCASSLSTDYEQYFGPGTRLTVT.

The genes are TRBV29-1 and TRBJ2-7; D may match TRBD1 or TRBD2 (5 bases each). Germline lookup yields CDR1 SQVTM and CDR2 ANQGSEA. The CDR3 sequence is 11 residues long. Trimming pared 4 bases from V and 5 bases from J, leaving 9 bases between. The CDR3 spells CSVGGAHEQYF. CDR3 bases: TGCAGCGTTGGAGGGGCCCACGAGCAGTACTTC.

This rearrangement joins TRBV4-1 to TRBJ2-2; weak D call: TRBD1 (6 bases). CDR1 is MGHRA, CDR2 YSYEKL, per germline. The CDR3 consists of 15 residues. Between the trimmed V and J ends, which lost 1 base and 4 bases, there was a span of 10 bases. Here the CDR3 reads CASSQVSGATGELFF. In nucleotides, the CDR3 is TGCGCCAGCAGCCAAGTATCAGGGGCCACCGGGGAGCTGTTTTTT.

This clone is a singleton in its sample. The gene calls are TRBV5-4 and TRBJ2-3, with 7 bases identical to TRBD1. The junction had 6 bases not matched to a gene; V was cut back by 0 bases and J by 2 bases. This CDR3 is 16 amino acids long. Germline values: CDR1 SGHNT, CDR2 YYREEE (reference sequence). The CDR3 loop reads CASSLGRQGYTDTQYF. The CDR3 DNA reads TGTGCCAGCAGCTTGGGGAGACAGGGATACACAGATACGCAGTATTTT.

Points on this clone: Different DNA sequences within this sample yield the same CDR3. The chain uses TRBV6-2 or TRBV6-3 and TRBJ1-1; D is ambiguous. Germline assignment: CDR1 MNHEY and CDR2 SVGEGT. The CDR3 runs 11 residues. Between the trimmed V and J ends, which lost 6 bases and 2 bases, there was a span of 4 bases. CDR3 sequence (DNA): TGTGCCAGCAGCCGTAACACTGAAGCTTTCTTT. Translation: CASSRNTEAFF.

This sequence joins TRBV18 and TRBJ2-3; D unclear. This CDR3 has 12 amino acids. Germline CDR1 KGHSH, CDR2 LQKENI. Trimming removed 3 bases at V and 6 bases at J, with 7 bases between. CDR3 residues: CASSPQLDTQYF. Written as DNA, the CDR3 is TGTGCCAGCTCACCGCAGCTGGATACGCAGTATTTT. Full variable domain (remainder filled in from reference TRBV18 and TRBJ2-3): NAGVMQNPRHLVRRRGQEARLRCSPMKGHSHVYWYRQLPEEGLKFMVYLQKENIIDESGMPKERFSAEFPKEGPSILRIQQVVRGDSAAYFCASSPQLDTQYFGPGTRLTVL.

This rearrangement joins TRBV2 to TRBJ2-5, with D unclear. This CDR3 has 14 residues. Germline-derived CDR1 and CDR2 are SNHLY and FYNNEI. Trimming took off 2 bases at V and 2 bases at J, with 9 bases between the two ends. The CDR3 sequence: CASSERAYQETQYF. CDR3 nucleotide sequence: TGTGCCAGCAGTGAAAGGGCCTATCAAGAGACCCAGTACTTC.

The V gene is TRBV5-6, the J gene TRBJ1-1; possible D gene TRBD1, 5 bases. The germline CDR1 and CDR2 sequences are SGHDT and YYEEEE. V shed 5 bases and J shed 3 bases, with 11 bases lying between them. The CDR3 spans 13 residues. CDR3 amino acids: CASSPDSYTEAFF. The DNA of the CDR3 is TGTGCCAGCAGTCCTGACAGCTACACTGAAGCTTTCTTT.

V is TRBV9 and J is TRBJ2-1, with a possible D match to TRBD2 (5 bases). Trimming left V 5 bases short and J 1 base short, with 13 bases between. CDR1 SGDLS and CDR2 YYNGEE come from the germline V gene. This CDR3 is 15 amino acids long. For the CDR3, the DNA is TGTGCCAGCAGTGGCCCCAGGACTTCCTACAATGAGCAGTTCTTC. Translated: CASSGPRTSYNEQFF. The whole variable domain, remainder taken from reference TRBV9 and TRBJ2-1, is DSGVTQTPKHLITATGQRVTLRCSPRSGDLSVYWYQQSLDQGLQFLIQYYNGEERAKGNILERFSAQQFPDLHSELNLSSLELGDSALYFCASSGPRTSYNEQFFGPGTRLTVL.

This chain connects TRBV12-3 or TRBV12-4 to TRBJ2-3; no clear D gene. The V and J ends lost 6 bases and 4 bases respectively, with 8 bases between them. The length of the CDR3 is 12 residues. The CDR3 spells CASSLDSDTQYF. The DNA of the CDR3 is TGTGCCAGCAGCCTCGATTCAGATACGCAGTATTTT.

The rearrangement joins TRBV7-3 to TRBJ2-1, with 7 bases matching TRBD1. CDR1 SGHTA and CDR2 FQGTGA come from the germline V gene. The CDR3 is 14 amino acids. V shed 2 bases and J 9 bases; nucleotides not matched to a gene: 7. The CDR3 loop reads CASSLRRDSGEQFF. CDR3 coding DNA: TGTGCCAGCAGCTTACGCCGGGACAGCGGTGAGCAGTTCTTC.

The chain couples TRBV5-4 to TRBJ1-1; D gene unclear. The germline gives CDR1 SGHNT, CDR2 YYREEE (reference sequence). The CDR3 runs 12 residues. Trimming took 2 bases from V and 5 from J, leaving 7 bases between them. CDR3 DNA: TGTGCCAGCAGCTTTTCAATGACTGAAGCTTTCTTT. Residues: CASSFSMTEAFF.

The chain employs TRBV4-2 and TRBJ1-3, with D possibly matching TRBD1 (6 bases). CDR3 size: 17 residues. Trimming removed 4 bases from V and 2 bases from J, with 18 bases in between. Germline V gene lookup returns CDR1 LGHNA and CDR2 YNFKEQ. CDR3: CASSRVLQGTPGNTIYF. The CDR3, as DNA: TGTGCCAGCAGCCGCGTACTACAGGGTACGCCTGGAAACACCATATATTTT.

The V and J genes are TRBV2 and TRBJ1-5; D is uncertain. The CDR3 covers 11 residues. Germline-derived CDR1 and CDR2 are SNHLY and FYNNEI. Trimming left V 3 bases short and J 9 bases short, with 6 bases between. This chain's CDR3 is CASSEGRPQHF. The CDR3 DNA is TGTGCCAGCAGTGAGGGAAGGCCCCAGCATTTT.

This rearrangement joins TRBV5-4 to TRBJ2-2; the D gene is possibly TRBD1 (6 bases). Germline loops: CDR1 SGHNT, CDR2 YYREEE (reference sequence). The CDR3 runs to 15 residues. V was cut by 2 bases and J by 3 bases, with 11 bases left in between. The DNA for the CDR3 is TGTGCCAGCAGCTTCGGGCAGGGGTACACCGGGGAGCTGTTTTTT. The encoded protein is CASSFGQGYTGELFF.

In its sample, this clone was seen once. This chain connects TRBV19 to TRBJ2-3; 10 bases are a match to TRBD2. Germline V lookup: CDR1 LNHDA, CDR2 SQIVND (reference sequence). V lost 6 bases, J lost 5 bases, and 11 bases stayed unmatched. The CDR3 has 16 amino acids. As DNA, the CDR3 is TGTGCCAGTAGACTGAGCGGGGGGGCCTATAAAGATACGCAGTATTTT. Translated, it gives CASRLSGGAYKDTQYF.